This T cell receptor beta chain was sequenced for a study of response to subunit inactivated influenza vaccine. Findings and limits, study-wide: The authors put forward the suggestion that each seasonal influenza vaccination may bring in only a limited number of new T cells.

The sample holds a few counts of this clonotype. Its antigen is as yet unknown. V was clipped by 7 bases and J by 0 bases, with 19 bases between them. This CDR3 spans 17 amino acids. CDR1 is MNHEY, CDR2 SVGEGT, per germline. In TCRdb, the RT-PCR reads were re-called with MiXCR into one record per CDR3 protein. The sample gives 700,000 to 900,000 distinct CDR3 sequences, 21% of which show up once; roughly a tenth is in the top ten. The origin of this receptor is a man aged 45-65 years who received an inactivated influenza vaccine. The rearrangement uses TRBV6-2 or TRBV6-3 and TRBJ2-1; a possible D gene is TRBD1 (5 bases). The material was PBMCs from blood, obtained 4 to 6 days after vaccination. The CDR3 nucleotides are TGTGCCAGCACCCTAAGGGGATCCTGGAGCTCCTACAATGAGCAGTTCTTC. This codes for CASTLRGSWSSYNEQFF.